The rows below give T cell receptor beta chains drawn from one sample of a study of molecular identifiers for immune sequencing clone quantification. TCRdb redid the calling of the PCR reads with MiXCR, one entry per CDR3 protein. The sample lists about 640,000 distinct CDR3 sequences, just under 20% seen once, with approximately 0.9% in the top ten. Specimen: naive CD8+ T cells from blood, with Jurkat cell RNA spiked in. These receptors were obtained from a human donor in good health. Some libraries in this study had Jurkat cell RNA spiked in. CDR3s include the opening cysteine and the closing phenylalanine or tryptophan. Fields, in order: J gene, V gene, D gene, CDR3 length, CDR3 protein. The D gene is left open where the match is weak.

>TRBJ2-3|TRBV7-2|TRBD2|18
CASSLALTSGVHTDTQYF
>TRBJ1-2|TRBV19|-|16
CASSIIPPPGDYGYTF
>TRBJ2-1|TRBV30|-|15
CAWSVGTTRLNEQFF
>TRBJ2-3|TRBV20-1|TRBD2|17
CSASSGLAGVDTDTQYF
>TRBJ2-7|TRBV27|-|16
CASSLSALGGSYEQYF
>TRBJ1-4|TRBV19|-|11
CASRVDEKLFF
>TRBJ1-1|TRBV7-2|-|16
CASSYSLGAVNTEAFF
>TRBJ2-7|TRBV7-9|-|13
CASSRRQAYEQYF
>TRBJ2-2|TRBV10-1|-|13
CASSDVGDGELFF
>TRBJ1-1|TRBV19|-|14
CASSLDTPNTGAFF
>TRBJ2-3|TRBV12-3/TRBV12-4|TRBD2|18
CASSWAFLAGVSTDTQYF
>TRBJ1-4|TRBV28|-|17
CASSKIGQGGVNEKLFF
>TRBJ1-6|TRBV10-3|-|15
CAIIDGQGNNPPLHF
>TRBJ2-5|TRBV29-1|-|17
CSVDDTREWGLLGTQYF
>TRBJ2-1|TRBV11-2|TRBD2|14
CASSLTSGFNEQFF
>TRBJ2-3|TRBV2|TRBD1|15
CASRLTGVGTDTQYF
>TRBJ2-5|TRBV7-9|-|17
CASSGVRGRDEGETQYF
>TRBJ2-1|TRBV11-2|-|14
CASSVGQIYNEQFF
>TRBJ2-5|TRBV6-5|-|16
CASSYSVGRNQETQYF
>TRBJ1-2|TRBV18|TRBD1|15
CASSPPGQGSYGYTF
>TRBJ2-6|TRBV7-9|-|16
CASSPDYYSGANVLTF
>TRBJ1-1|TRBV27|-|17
CASIPQRRRTFGTEAFF
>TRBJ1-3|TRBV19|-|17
CASSIVGVASSGNTIYF
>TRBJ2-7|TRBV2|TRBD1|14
CASSIDRGTYEQYF
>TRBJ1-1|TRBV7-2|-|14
CANSLQGSDTEAFF
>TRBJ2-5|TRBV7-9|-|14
CASRGTTRGETQYF
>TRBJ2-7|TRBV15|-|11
CATSRGCEQYF
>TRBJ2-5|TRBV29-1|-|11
CSVAETETQYF
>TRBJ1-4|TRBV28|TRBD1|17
CASSFLPSGTENEELFF
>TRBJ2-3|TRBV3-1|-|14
CASSQDRLERGKYF
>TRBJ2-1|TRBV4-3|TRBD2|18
CASSQDPSTSGIYNEQFF
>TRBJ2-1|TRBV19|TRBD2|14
CASSILTGGDEQFF
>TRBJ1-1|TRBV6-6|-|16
CASSYSISQVNTEAFF
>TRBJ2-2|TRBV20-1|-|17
CSARDFKQPHNTGELFF
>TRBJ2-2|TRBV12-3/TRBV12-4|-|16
CASSTNPGKGTGELFF
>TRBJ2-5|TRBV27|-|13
CASRGIEQETQYF
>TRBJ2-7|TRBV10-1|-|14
CASTDRRWTGEQYF
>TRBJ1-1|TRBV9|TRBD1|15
CASSVRDSPNTEAFF
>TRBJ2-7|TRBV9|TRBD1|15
CASSAGGDPTNEQYF
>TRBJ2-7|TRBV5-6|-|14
CASSPGSGSYEQYF